The clone carrying this T cell receptor beta chain was observed a few times. Its antigen is unidentified. The V gene's germline CDR1 is SGHTA and CDR2 FQGNSA. The CDR3 is 14 residues long. The V end lost 5 bases, the J end lost 2 bases, and 10 bases lay between the germline ends. The data were obtained in a study of T cells after yellow fever vaccination. Study-wide results and limits: Though it reached lower strength, the secondary response hit its peak faster, day 5 versus 15. The booster saw the reappearance of most primary-vaccination clones (approximately 97% CD4, 80% to 90% CD8).

Universal primer sites and UMIs were introduced during 5'RACE template-switching synthesis of TCR cDNA. TCRdb independently ran MiXCR on the 5' RACE reads; one entry per CDR3 protein. The sample gives 400,000 or so distinct CDR3 sequences, 11% of which show up once; roughly 18% is in the top ten. The V call is TRBV7-2, the J call TRBJ2-4; unclear D gene. Material: PBMCs, obtained on the day of the first yellow fever vaccination. This receptor was obtained from a man aged 18 to 29 who received the YFV17D yellow fever vaccine. DNA of the CDR3: TGTGCCAGCAGCACCCGGTGGCCCAAAAACATTCAGTACTTC. Protein sequence: CASSTRWPKNIQYF.